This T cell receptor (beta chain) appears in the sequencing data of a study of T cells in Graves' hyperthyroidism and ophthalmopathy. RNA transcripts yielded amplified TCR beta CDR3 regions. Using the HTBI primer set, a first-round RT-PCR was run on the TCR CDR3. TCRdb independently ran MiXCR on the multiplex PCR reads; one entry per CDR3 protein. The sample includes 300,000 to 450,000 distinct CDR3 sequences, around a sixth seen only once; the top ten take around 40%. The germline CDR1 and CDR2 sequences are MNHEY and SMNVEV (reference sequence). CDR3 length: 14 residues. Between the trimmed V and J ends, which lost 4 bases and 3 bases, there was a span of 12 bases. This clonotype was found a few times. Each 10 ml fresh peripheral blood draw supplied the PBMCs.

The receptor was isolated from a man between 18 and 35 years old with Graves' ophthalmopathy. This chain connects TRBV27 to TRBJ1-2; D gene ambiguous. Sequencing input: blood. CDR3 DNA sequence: TGTGCCAGCAGTTCCTTAAAGAGGCACTATGGCTACACCTTC. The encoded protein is CASSSLKRHYGYTF.